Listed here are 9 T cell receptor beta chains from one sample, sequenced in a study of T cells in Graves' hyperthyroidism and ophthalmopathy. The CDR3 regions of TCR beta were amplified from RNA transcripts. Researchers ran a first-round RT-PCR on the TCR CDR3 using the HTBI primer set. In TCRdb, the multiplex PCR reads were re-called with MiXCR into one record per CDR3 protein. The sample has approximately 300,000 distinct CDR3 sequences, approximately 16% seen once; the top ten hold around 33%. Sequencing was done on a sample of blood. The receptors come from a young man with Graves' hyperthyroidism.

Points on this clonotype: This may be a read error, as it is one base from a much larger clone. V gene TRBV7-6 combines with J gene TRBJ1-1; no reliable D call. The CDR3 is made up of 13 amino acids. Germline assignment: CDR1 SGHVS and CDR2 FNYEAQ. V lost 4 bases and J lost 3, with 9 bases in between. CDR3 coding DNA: TGTGCCAGCAGCTCTCTACGGGACACTGAAGCTTTCTTT. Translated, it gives CASSSLRDTEAFF. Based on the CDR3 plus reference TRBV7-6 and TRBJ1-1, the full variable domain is GAGVSQSPRYKVTKRGQDVALRCDPISGHVSLYWYRQALGQGPEFLTYFNYEAQQDKSGLPNDRFSAERPEGSISTLTIQRTEQRDSAMYRCASSSLRDTEAFFGQGTRLTVV.

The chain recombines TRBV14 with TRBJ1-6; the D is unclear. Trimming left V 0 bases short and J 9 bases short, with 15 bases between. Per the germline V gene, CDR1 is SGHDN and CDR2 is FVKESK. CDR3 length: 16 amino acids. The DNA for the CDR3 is TGTGCCAGCAGCCAAGACGGGTCGGGAGGTCGTTCACCCCTCCACTTT. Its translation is CASSQDGSGGRSPLHF.

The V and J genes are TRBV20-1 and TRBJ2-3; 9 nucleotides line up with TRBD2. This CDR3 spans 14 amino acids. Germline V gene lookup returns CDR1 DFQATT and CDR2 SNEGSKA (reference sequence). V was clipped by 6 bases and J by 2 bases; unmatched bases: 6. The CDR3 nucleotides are TGCAGTGCAAGGACTAGCGAGAACACAGATACGCAGTATTTT. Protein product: CSARTSENTDTQYF.

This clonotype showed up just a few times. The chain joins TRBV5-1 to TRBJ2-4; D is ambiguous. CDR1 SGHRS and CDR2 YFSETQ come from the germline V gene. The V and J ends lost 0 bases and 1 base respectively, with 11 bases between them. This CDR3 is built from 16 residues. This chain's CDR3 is CASSLGAAGAKNIQYF. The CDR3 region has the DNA TGCGCCAGCAGCTTGGGCGCGGCCGGGGCCAAAAACATTCAGTACTTC.

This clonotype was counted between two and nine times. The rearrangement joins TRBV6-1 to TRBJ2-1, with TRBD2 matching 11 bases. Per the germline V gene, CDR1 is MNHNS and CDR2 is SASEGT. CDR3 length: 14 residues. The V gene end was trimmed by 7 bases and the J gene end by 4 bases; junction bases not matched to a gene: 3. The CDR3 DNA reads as TGTGCCAGCAAGGGACTAGCGGAATACAATGAGCAGTTCTTC. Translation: CASKGLAEYNEQFF.

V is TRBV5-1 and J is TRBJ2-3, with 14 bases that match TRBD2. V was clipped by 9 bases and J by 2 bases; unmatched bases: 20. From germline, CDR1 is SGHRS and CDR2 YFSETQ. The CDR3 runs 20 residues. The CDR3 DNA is TGCGCCATCCTTGCCGGGACTAGCGGGAGTATGAGGCCCCCCACAGATACGCAGTATTTT. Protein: CAILAGTSGSMRPPTDTQYF.

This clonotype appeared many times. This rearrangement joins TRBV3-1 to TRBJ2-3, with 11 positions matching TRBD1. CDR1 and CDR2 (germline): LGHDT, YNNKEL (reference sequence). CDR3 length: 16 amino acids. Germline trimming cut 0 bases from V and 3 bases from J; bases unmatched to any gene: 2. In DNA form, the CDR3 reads TGTGCCAGCAGCCAAGAGGACAGGGGGCCGACAGATACGCAGTATTTT. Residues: CASSQEDRGPTDTQYF.

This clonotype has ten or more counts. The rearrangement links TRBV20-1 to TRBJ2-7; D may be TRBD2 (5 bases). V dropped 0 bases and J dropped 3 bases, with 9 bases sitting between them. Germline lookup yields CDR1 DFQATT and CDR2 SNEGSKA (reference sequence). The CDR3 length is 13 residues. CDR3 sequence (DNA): TGCAGTGCTAGAGATAGGACTCACTACGAGCAGTACTTC. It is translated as CSARDRTHYEQYF.

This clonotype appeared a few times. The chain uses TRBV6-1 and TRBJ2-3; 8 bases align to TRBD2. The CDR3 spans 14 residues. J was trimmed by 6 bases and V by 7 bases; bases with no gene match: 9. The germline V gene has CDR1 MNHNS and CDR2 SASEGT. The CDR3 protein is CASNTGTRLDTQYF. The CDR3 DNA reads TGTGCCAGCAATACCGGGACTAGGCTGGATACGCAGTATTTT.